A single sample is the source of the 20 T cell receptor beta chains below, sequenced in a study of blood T cell repertoires in COVID-19. Data came from immunoSEQ multiplex PCR; TCRdb stores just in-frame clones and leaves some out. The repertoire holds around 70,000 clones, with about 88% as singletons. Source material: peripheral blood. These receptors came from a human donor in a cohort sampled during active COVID-19.

The chain couples TRBV18 to TRBJ2-7; perhaps TRBD1 as D (5 bases). V lost 3 bases, J lost 2 bases, and 11 bases lay in between. This CDR3 is 14 amino acids long. Germline CDR1 and CDR2: KGHSH and LQKENI. CDR3 sequence reads: CASSPVQGAYEQYF. CDR3 sequence (DNA): TGTGCCAGCTCACCGGTCCAGGGCGCCTACGAGCAGTACTTC.

The chain recombines TRBV28 with TRBJ1-2; D is perhaps TRBD1 (6 bases). The CDR3 sequence is 15 residues long. Germline CDR1 MDHEN, CDR2 SYDVKM. Deletions cut 6 bases from V and 2 bases from J, with 16 bases between. This CDR3 reads CASRSGGPPNYGYTF. The CDR3 DNA reads TGTGCCAGCAGGAGCGGGGGGCCGCCAAACTATGGCTACACCTTC.

The CDR3 protein is CASSEEEGFNEKLFF. The CDR3 DNA reads as TGTGCCAGCAGTGAAGAGGAGGGATTTAATGAAAAACTGTTTTTT. The rearrangement joins TRBV6-1 to TRBJ1-4, with D hard to call. Germline lookup yields CDR1 MNHNS and CDR2 SASEGT. With 1 base removed from V and 4 bases from J, the gap between germline ends came to 10 bases. The CDR3 is 15 amino acids.

DNA for the CDR3: TGTGCCAGCAGCGCGCGGGGGCACGAGCAGTACTTC. It codes for CASSARGHEQYF. The chain carries TRBV5-6 and TRBJ2-7; tentative D call: TRBD2 (7 bases). The V and J ends lost 4 bases and 5 bases respectively, with 10 bases between them. Germline CDR1 reads SGHDT; CDR2 reads YYEEEE. The CDR3 is 12 amino acids.

The J gene is TRBJ2-5, the V gene TRBV5-6; TRBD1 matches 7 bases. Germline loops: CDR1 SGHDT, CDR2 YYEEEE. CDR3 size: 14 residues. With V trimmed by 1 base and J by 3 bases, 3 bases remained unmatched. DNA for the CDR3: TGTGCCAGCAGCTTGAACAGGGGAGAAGAGACCCAGTACTTC. Protein: CASSLNRGEETQYF. Combining the CDR3 with reference TRBV5-6 and TRBJ2-5 gives the whole variable domain DAGVTQSPTHLIKTRGQQVTLRCSPKSGHDTVSWYQQALGQGPQFIFQYYEEEERQRGNFPDRFSGHQFPNYSSELNVNALLLGDSALYLCASSLNRGEETQYFGPGTRLLVL.

The chain combines TRBV4-3 with TRBJ2-2, with 8 bases identical to TRBD1. Germline V gene sequence: CDR1 LGHNA, CDR2 YSLEER. Losses at the gene ends were 5 bases for V and 2 bases for J; bases not matched to a gene: 7. This CDR3 comprises 16 residues. CDR3 amino acids: CASSARDRSNTGELFF. The CDR3 DNA reads TGCGCCAGCAGCGCCCGGGACAGGAGCAACACCGGGGAGCTGTTTTTT.

This sequence joins TRBV28 and TRBJ1-3, with D maybe TRBD1 (5 bases). Germline V CDR1 and CDR2: MDHEN, SYDVKM. CDR3 length: 14 residues. The V end was cut by 8 bases, the J end by 0 bases, with 11 bases between. DNA of the CDR3: TGTGCCAGCTGGGGAGGGACCTCTGGAAACACCATATATTTT. This gives the protein CASWGGTSGNTIYF.

This rearrangement joins TRBV5-1 to TRBJ2-1, with 7 bases identical to TRBD1. There are 15 residues in the CDR3. Germline V lookup: CDR1 SGHRS, CDR2 YFSETQ. The J segment lost 0 bases and the V segment lost 3 bases, leaving 3 bases of the junction unmatched. CDR3 residues: CASSSWDSSYNEQFF. The CDR3, as DNA: TGCGCCAGCAGCTCATGGGACAGCTCCTACAATGAGCAGTTCTTC.

J is TRBJ2-1 and V is TRBV30; 8 bases map to TRBD2. The CDR3 has 16 amino acids. In germline, CDR1 is GTSNPN, CDR2 SVGIG (reference sequence). The junction had 8 bases not matched to a gene; V was cut back by 0 bases and J by 4 bases. The DNA of the CDR3 is TGTGCCTGGAGTGTACGGGGCGGGAGGAGGTACAATGAGCAGTTCTTC. This sequence encodes CAWSVRGGRRYNEQFF. The complete variable domain, with remaining parts taken from reference TRBV30 and TRBJ2-1, reads SQTIHQWPATLVQPVGSPLSLECTVEGTSNPNLYWYRQAAGRGLQLLFYSVGIGQISSEVPQNLSASRPQDRQFILSSKKLLLSDSGFYLCAWSVRGGRRYNEQFFGPGTRLTVL.

The CDR3 loop reads CASKWGLTGGYGYTF. In DNA form, the CDR3 reads TGTGCCAGCAAATGGGGGCTGACGGGAGGGTATGGCTACACCTTC. J is TRBJ1-2 and V is TRBV6-5, with D tentatively TRBD1 (6 bases). Trimming shortened V by 7 bases and J by 5 bases, and 20 bases separated the two germline ends. CDR1 is MNHEY, CDR2 SVGAGI, per germline. This CDR3 comprises 15 residues.

The chain uses TRBV29-1 and TRBJ2-5; D is perhaps TRBD1 (5 bases). This CDR3 contains 14 residues. V dropped 4 bases and J dropped 1 base, with 13 bases sitting between them. CDR1 SQVTM and CDR2 ANQGSEA come from the germline V gene. CDR3 DNA: TGCAGCGTTGGCTCCAAGACAGTCCAAGAGACCCAGTACTTC. It encodes CSVGSKTVQETQYF.

V is TRBV2 and J is TRBJ1-5; 7 nucleotides match TRBD1. After removal of 7 bases from V and 4 bases from J, the junction contained 7 bases not matched to a gene. This CDR3 spans 14 amino acids. The germline gives CDR1 SNHLY, CDR2 FYNNEI. DNA for the CDR3: TGTGCCAGCATGGGGACAGATATAAATCAGCCCCAGCATTTT. This sequence encodes CASMGTDINQPQHF.

V is TRBV7-2 and J is TRBJ2-4; 11 bases match TRBD1. Germline V lookup: CDR1 SGHTA, CDR2 FQGNSA. This CDR3 has 14 residues. With V trimmed by 8 bases and J by 0 bases, 0 bases remained unmatched. Here the CDR3 reads CASGQGAAKNIQYF. DNA of the CDR3: TGTGCCAGCGGACAGGGGGCAGCCAAAAACATTCAGTACTTC.

V and J are TRBV4-2 and TRBJ2-7; tentatively, D is TRBD2 (5 bases). In germline, CDR1 is LGHNA, CDR2 YNFKEQ. Trimming left V 3 bases short and J 0 bases short, with 12 bases between. The CDR3 runs to 15 residues. CDR3 in DNA: TGTGCCAGCAGCCAGGACTTCTCGAGCTCCTACGAGCAGTACTTC. This gives the protein CASSQDFSSSYEQYF.

The V gene is TRBV30, the J gene TRBJ1-6; 12 bases are a match to TRBD1. In germline, CDR1 is GTSNPN, CDR2 SVGIG (reference sequence). This CDR3 has 17 residues. With 4 bases clipped from V and 10 bases from J, the junction kept 14 bases outside the gene matches. The CDR3 DNA follows: TGTGCCTGGATGCCGGGACAGGGGGCGAGGGTGAGATCACCCCTCCACTTT. Amino acid sequence: CAWMPGQGARVRSPLHF.

A single count supports this clone. V and J are TRBV19 and TRBJ2-4, with 7 bases matching TRBD1. V shed 5 bases and J 4 bases; nucleotides not matched to a gene: 8. The germline V gene encodes CDR1 LNHDA and CDR2 SQIVND (reference sequence). CDR3 size: 15 residues. This CDR3 reads CASSQGRDRKNIQYF. The CDR3 DNA reads as TGTGCCAGTAGTCAGGGCCGGGACAGAAAAAACATTCAGTACTTC.

The V call is TRBV2, the J call TRBJ1-5; D call uncertain. Germline-derived CDR1 and CDR2 are SNHLY and FYNNEI. The V gene lost 6 bases and the J gene lost 2 bases, with 8 bases spanning the gap. The CDR3 consists of 13 residues. CDR3 sequence: CASRGWGNQPQHF. CDR3 DNA: TGTGCCAGCAGGGGCTGGGGCAATCAGCCCCAGCATTTT.

This chain connects TRBV29-1 to TRBJ2-1; D is unresolved. The CDR3 consists of 11 residues. Germline assignment: CDR1 SQVTM and CDR2 ANQGSEA. V was pared by 5 bases and J by 4 bases, with 6 bases between. Written as DNA, the CDR3 is TGCAGCGTTCGAGATTACAATGAGCAGTTCTTC. It yields the protein CSVRDYNEQFF.

The chain links TRBV4-3 to TRBJ2-5, with D possibly being TRBD1 (7 bases). The CDR3 runs 14 residues. The germline CDR1 and CDR2 sequences are LGHNA and YSLEER. V was trimmed by 4 bases and J by 5 bases, leaving 14 bases between them. CDR3 nucleotides: TGCGCCAGCAGCCGGCGGGACAGCCTGGAGACCCAGTACTTC. Amino acids: CASSRRDSLETQYF.

The chain couples TRBV19 to TRBJ2-2; 9 bases fit TRBD2. The CDR3 is made up of 16 amino acids. With 4 bases clipped from V and 4 bases from J, the junction kept 7 bases outside the gene matches. CDR1 is LNHDA, CDR2 SQIVND, per germline (reference sequence). The DNA of the CDR3 is TGTGCCAGTAGTAAGGGCGGGAGGGCAAGCACCGGGGAGCTGTTTTTT. Its translation: CASSKGGRASTGELFF.